Given below is one T cell receptor beta chain in context. Its target is unknown. This record comes from a study of Ad26.COV2.S vaccination and SARS-CoV-2 variants. Findings and caveats of the study: Whether participants received vaccine or placebo, their non-spike TCR breadth was similar. People who got the vaccine had more spike-specific TCR breadth than people who got placebo.

Treatment indicated: around 19 received Ad26.COV2.S at low or high dose, single or two shots; 5 received placebo; per-sample allocation not given. All samples were drawn on day 63, counting from the first vaccine or placebo injection. This person who donated was an adult of 18-55 years in Boston. Assay: immunoSEQ multiplex PCR; the TCRdb copy retains only in-frame clones and omits some. The table shows around 370,000 clones, with 70% to 90% occurring only once. This CDR3 has 15 residues. The J segment lost 3 bases and the V segment lost 5 bases, leaving 4 bases of the junction unmatched. Germline loops: CDR1 MNHEY, CDR2 SVGAGI.

Source: peripheral blood, taken in a trial of Ad26.COV2.S vaccine versus placebo. The source of this sequence is a person between 18 and 65 years old who received the Ad26.COV2.S COVID-19 vaccine or a placebo. The chain couples TRBV6-5 to TRBJ2-7, with 13 bases that match TRBD2. This CDR3 is CASSRGLAGNYEQYF. CDR3 bases: TGTGCCAGCAGTAGGGGACTAGCGGGGAACTACGAGCAGTACTTC.